A few counts support the clone carrying this T cell receptor beta chain. This record comes from a study of CD8+ T cells in alopecia areata. Looking at the study overall: Patients remained on tofacitinib for 6 to 18 months and then went 6 months without it.

TCR sequencing used cDNA made by reverse transcription of extracted RNA. Only in-frame clones appear in the TCRdb table, and some are missing; sequencing was by immunoSEQ multiplex PCR. The table has 200,000 to 250,000 clones, roughly two fifths seen once. Treatment: oral pan-JAK inhibitor, 5-10 mg twice daily. The authors sorted CD4+ and CD8+ T cells from PBMCs. The input for sequencing was CD4+ T cells sorted from blood, taken around week 30, from a patient treated with tofacitinib. This sequence originates from a human donor with alopecia areata.

The CDR3 here is CASSLFLERGNNEQFF. CDR3 DNA sequence: TGTGCCAGCAGTTTATTTCTCGAGCGGGGAAACAATGAGCAGTTCTTC. The chain has TRBV27 and TRBJ2-1; TRBD2 matches at 7 bases. The CDR3 spans 16 residues. Germline CDR1 MNHEY, CDR2 SMNVEV (reference sequence). V shed 1 base and J 5 bases; nucleotides not matched to a gene: 8.